Included here is one T cell receptor beta chain sequence, with context. The V gene end was trimmed by 1 base and the J gene end by 2 bases; junction bases not matched to a gene: 7. Germline V gives CDR1 SEHNR, CDR2 FQNEAQ (reference sequence). CDR3 length: 16 residues. The sample is drawn from a study of control samples from healthy donors and cancer patients. Clones were read by immunoSEQ multiplex PCR, and TCRdb kept only the in-frame ones, dropping some. This table holds about 97,000 clones, approximately 90% found once. Sequencing was carried out using blood. The chain uses TRBV7-9 and TRBJ2-7; 8 positions agree with TRBD2. The receptor's source is a young woman in good health. The CDR3 DNA sequence: TGTGCCAGCAGCTTAGGTCCTAAGCGGGGGACCTACGAGCAGTACTTC. This codes for CASSLGPKRGTYEQYF.